The clone carrying this T cell receptor (beta chain) has only one observation. Other DNA variants within this sample encode the same CDR3. TCRdb re-analyzed the PCR reads using MiXCR. This table has around 45,000 clones, roughly 15% appearing once. V lost 1 base and J lost 0; bases outside the gene matches: 4. Germline CDR1 reads SGHVS; CDR2 reads FQNEAQ. The CDR3 totals 17 residues. The data belong to a study of metastatic and nonmetastatic thyroid tumors. All patients reached thyroid surgery having received no treatment beforehand. The receptor was isolated from a female donor with papillary thyroid cancer or a benign thyroid nodule (not recorded which). Some clones in this sample may be carry-over from other donors' samples. Sequenced input: blood. J is TRBJ2-7 and V is TRBV7-8; 12 bases are shared with TRBD2. The CDR3 nucleotides are TGTGCCAGCAGCTTAGGACTAGCGGGGGCCTCCTCCTACGAGCAGTACTTC. This encodes CASSLGLAGASSYEQYF.